There are a few counts of the clone carrying this T cell receptor beta chain. Its antigen is as yet unknown. The V end was cut by 6 bases, the J end by 0 bases, with 15 bases between. Germline assignment: CDR1 SGHDN and CDR2 FVKESK. The CDR3 contains 16 residues. Construction of the TCR beta libraries employed iRepertoire HTBI primers in conjunction with Arm-PCR of CDR3 regions. TCRdb passed the multiplex PCR reads through MiXCR, listing each CDR3 protein once. The sample has approximately 560,000 distinct CDR3 sequences; 15% to 20% are singletons. Described time point: newly diagnosed GD, antithyroid drugs for less than 3 months. TCR sequences were obtained from RNA taken from PBMCs. These data are taken from a study of regulatory T cells in long-lasting Graves disease. Study findings and constraints: Persistent disease exhibited a predilection for TRBV28, TRBJ1-2 and TRBJ2-5.

The same data also contributed to another study, on T cells in Graves' hyperthyroidism and ophthalmopathy.

The receptor's source is a man younger than 35 with Graves disease. The rearrangement links TRBV14 to TRBJ2-1; weak D call: TRBD2 (5 bases). This specimen consisted of peripheral blood mononuclear cells (PBMCs), obtained at new diagnosis, from a patient treated with antithyroid drugs. The CDR3 bases are TGTGCCAGCAGTCGGACGGAGGTTTCCTCCTACAATGAGCAGTTCTTC. Translation gives CASSRTEVSSYNEQFF. Variable domain in full (rest from reference TRBV14 and TRBJ2-1): EAGVTQFPSHSVIEKGQTVTLRCDPISGHDNLYWYRRVMGKEIKFLLHFVKESKQDESGMPNNRFLAERTGGTYSTLKVQPAELEDSGVYFCASSRTEVSSYNEQFFGPGTRLTVL.